The 12 T cell receptor beta chains below come from one sample, sequenced in a study of beta chain features in type 1 diabetes. Reverse transcription of all isolated RNA meant that expressed TCRB transcripts were sequenced. Assay: immunoSEQ multiplex PCR; the TCRdb copy retains only in-frame clones and omits some. The sample carries around 430,000 clones, about 32% recorded once. Sequenced sample: naive CD4+ T cells from blood. These receptors were taken from a man between 18 and 29 years old in good health.

This clone was detected a few times. The chain has TRBV25-1 and TRBJ2-4; TRBD2 matches 9 bases. Germline-derived CDR1 and CDR2 are MGHDK and SYGVNS. V was clipped by 1 base and J by 4 bases; unmatched bases: 5. The length of the CDR3 is 16 residues. The CDR3: CASSESRTSVKNIQYF. As DNA, the CDR3 is TGTGCCAGCAGTGAATCTCGGACTAGCGTAAAAAACATTCAGTACTTC.

The V and J genes are TRBV4-3 and TRBJ2-1; a possible D gene is TRBD2 (5 bases). V lost 0 bases, J lost 6 bases, and 21 bases lay in between. Germline V gene sequence: CDR1 LGHNA, CDR2 YSLEER. This CDR3 has 18 residues. CDR3: CASSQDRSTGSAGNEQFF. The CDR3 DNA follows: TGCGCCAGCAGCCAAGACCGGAGCACGGGGTCGGCGGGCAATGAGCAGTTCTTC.

This clone was found once. The chain joins TRBV6-5 to TRBJ2-1; no clear D gene. The CDR3 covers 16 residues. V was pared by 4 bases and J by 4 bases, with 17 bases between. Germline CDR1 MNHEY, CDR2 SVGAGI. The CDR3 bases are TGTGCCAGCAGTTCCTCGAGAACCGGAAGGTACAATGAGCAGTTCTTC. As protein: CASSSSRTGRYNEQFF.

This clone has only a few counts. The same CDR3 can be traced to other DNA sequences in this sample. V gene TRBV20-1 combines with J gene TRBJ2-1; possible D gene TRBD2, 5 bases. Germline V gives CDR1 DFQATT, CDR2 SNEGSKA (reference sequence). V was trimmed by 3 bases and J by 8 bases, leaving 8 bases between them. The CDR3 sequence is 11 residues long. CDR3 protein: CSASAGYEQFF. DNA for the CDR3: TGCAGTGCTAGTGCGGGCTATGAGCAGTTCTTC.

This clone was seen a handful of times. The V and J genes are TRBV27 and TRBJ1-3; tentatively, D is TRBD1 (5 bases). Germline V gives CDR1 MNHEY, CDR2 SMNVEV (reference sequence). Trimming left V 6 bases short and J 3 bases short, with 12 bases between. The length of the CDR3 is 14 residues. The chain's CDR3 is CASSSDRNGNTIYF. The CDR3 DNA reads as TGTGCCAGCAGCAGCGACAGAAATGGAAACACCATATATTTT.

The rearrangement uses TRBV5-6 and TRBJ1-2, with D unresolved. The CDR3 consists of 13 residues. CDR1 is SGHDT and CDR2 is YYEEEE in the germline V gene. Trimming removed 5 bases from V and 4 bases from J, with 12 bases in between. The CDR3 nucleotides are TGTGCCAGCAGGGAGACCGGAATCTATGGCTACACCTTC. Translating gives CASRETGIYGYTF.

The chain has TRBV7-9 and TRBJ2-4; 9 nucleotides agree with TRBD1. Per germline, CDR1 SEHNR and CDR2 FQNEAQ (reference sequence). The CDR3 has 15 residues. V shed 5 bases, J shed 8 bases, and the junction held 10 bases outside the gene matches. CDR3 coding DNA: TGTGCCAGCAGCCTAACAGGGGGCCCGCAGGACATTCAGTACTTC. Protein product: CASSLTGGPQDIQYF.

Concerning this clone: Other nucleotide sequences in the sample specify the same CDR3. V usage is TRBV29-1 and J usage is TRBJ2-7, with 10 positions matching TRBD2. Trimming removed 4 bases from V and 4 bases from J; junction bases left unmatched: 4. The germline V gene has CDR1 SQVTM and CDR2 ANQGSEA. The CDR3 is 13 residues long. CDR3 amino acids: CSVVPSGSYEQYF. The DNA of the CDR3 is TGCAGCGTTGTACCTAGCGGGAGTTACGAGCAGTACTTC.

This chain's CDR3 is CAIRDGNYGYTF. In DNA form, the CDR3 reads TGTGCCATCAGGGACGGAAACTATGGCTACACCTTC. The chain employs TRBV10-3 and TRBJ1-2; no definite D call. The germline V gene encodes CDR1 ENHRY and CDR2 SYGVKD. The ends were cut back, 6 bases at V and 2 bases at J, with 7 bases in the middle. The CDR3 is made up of 12 amino acids.

This clone was seen more than once but under ten times. This chain connects TRBV29-1 to TRBJ1-1, with D unresolved. V lost 5 bases and J 0 bases, leaving 13 bases between the germline ends. Per the germline V gene, CDR1 is SQVTM and CDR2 is ANQGSEA. This CDR3 region has 14 residues. The CDR3 bases are TGCAGCGTTCCCCAGCCCGGGGTGAACACTGAAGCTTTCTTT. It is translated as CSVPQPGVNTEAFF.

This clone was counted a few times. The rearrangement uses TRBV30 and TRBJ2-7; 13 nucleotides line up with TRBD2. Germline loops: CDR1 GTSNPN, CDR2 SVGIG (reference sequence). V lost 3 bases to trimming and J lost 4 bases; unmatched junction nucleotides: 6. The CDR3 totals 15 residues. The CDR3 reads CAWRLAGGWRYEQYF. DNA for the CDR3: TGTGCCTGGAGACTAGCGGGAGGGTGGAGGTACGAGCAGTACTTC. Complete variable domain (other parts from reference TRBV30 and TRBJ2-7): SQTIHQWPATLVQPVGSPLSLECTVEGTSNPNLYWYRQAAGRGLQLLFYSVGIGQISSEVPQNLSASRPQDRQFILSSKKLLLSDSGFYLCAWRLAGGWRYEQYFGPGTRLTVT.

The chain has TRBV9 and TRBJ2-5, with 9 bases identical to TRBD1. This CDR3 has 14 residues. Germline V lookup: CDR1 SGDLS, CDR2 YYNGEE. V lost 4 bases and J lost 3; bases outside the gene matches: 4. The chain's CDR3 is CASSLRTGEETQYF. The CDR3 DNA reads as TGTGCCAGCAGCCTTCGGACAGGGGAAGAGACCCAGTACTTC. The whole variable domain, remainder taken from reference TRBV9 and TRBJ2-5, is DSGVTQTPKHLITATGQRVTLRCSPRSGDLSVYWYQQSLDQGLQFLIQYYNGEERAKGNILERFSAQQFPDLHSELNLSSLELGDSALYFCASSLRTGEETQYFGPGTRLLVL.